These T cell receptor beta chains were read from a single sample in a study of metastatic and nonmetastatic thyroid tumors. Via MiXCR, TCRdb re-called the PCR reads. The repertoire has more than 10,000 clones, about 12% of them found once; the top ten carry over 25%. Sequenced: blood. These receptors all stem from a female donor with papillary thyroid cancer or a benign thyroid nodule (not recorded which). Some clones in this sample may be carry-over from other donors' samples. The conserved cysteine and the conserved F or W are not part of the CDR3 here. Fields, in order: V gene, J gene, CDR3 protein.

V gene: TRBV10-3; J gene: TRBJ1-1; CDR3 protein: AISENWETEAF
V gene: TRBV9; J gene: TRBJ1-3; CDR3 protein: ASNTSGGSGNTIY
V gene: TRBV11-2; J gene: TRBJ1-1; CDR3 protein: ASSLTQLTEAF
V gene: TRBV5-1; J gene: TRBJ1-4; CDR3 protein: ASKPGTTNEKLF
V gene: TRBV12-3/TRBV12-4; J gene: TRBJ2-5; CDR3 protein: ASSSPSGETQY
V gene: TRBV11-1; J gene: TRBJ2-1; CDR3 protein: ASSRTAGTAHNEQF
V gene: TRBV7-8; J gene: TRBJ2-3; CDR3 protein: ASSPGGDPDTQY
V gene: TRBV6-1; J gene: TRBJ1-5; CDR3 protein: ASSRDGGNQPRH
V gene: TRBV6-2/TRBV6-3; J gene: TRBJ1-2; CDR3 protein: AISEIGSHRGQGYT
V gene: TRBV11-2; J gene: TRBJ1-2; CDR3 protein: ASSLNFYGYT
V gene: TRBV19; J gene: TRBJ2-2; CDR3 protein: ASRQGVSGELF
V gene: TRBV6-1; J gene: TRBJ2-5; CDR3 protein: ASLLSGGGETQY
V gene: TRBV6-5; J gene: TRBJ1-6; CDR3 protein: ASSYGLVNSPLH
V gene: TRBV11-3; J gene: TRBJ2-1; CDR3 protein: SSSLLDSGDQF
V gene: TRBV6-1; J gene: TRBJ1-5; CDR3 protein: ASKTGPTQPQH
V gene: TRBV28; J gene: TRBJ2-7; CDR3 protein: ATTSGRASYEQY
V gene: TRBV28; J gene: TRBJ1-2; CDR3 protein: ASSFPGVYGYT
V gene: TRBV20-1; J gene: TRBJ2-1; CDR3 protein: SANPEMGQAYNEQF
V gene: TRBV6-2/TRBV6-3; J gene: TRBJ2-7; CDR3 protein: ASSYFPDEQY
V gene: TRBV30; J gene: TRBJ1-4; CDR3 protein: AWSGVGAADEKLF
V gene: TRBV29-1; J gene: TRBJ1-1; CDR3 protein: SVEDTGQGRTEAF
V gene: TRBV5-1; J gene: TRBJ1-6; CDR3 protein: ASSPGTGSSYLH
V gene: TRBV28; J gene: TRBJ1-5; CDR3 protein: ASSLGSDSFNQPQH
V gene: TRBV6-5; J gene: TRBJ2-6; CDR3 protein: ASSYQVRSANVLT
V gene: TRBV5-5; J gene: TRBJ2-7; CDR3 protein: ASSKLGYEQY
V gene: TRBV11-2; J gene: TRBJ1-2; CDR3 protein: ASSEYTGIQIYGYT
V gene: TRBV6-2/TRBV6-3; J gene: TRBJ2-2; CDR3 protein: ASSYGGDTGELF
V gene: TRBV20-1; J gene: TRBJ1-6; CDR3 protein: SARGGVRSSPLH
V gene: TRBV27; J gene: TRBJ2-7; CDR3 protein: ASSSLEFTGVNYEQY
V gene: TRBV6-2/TRBV6-3; J gene: TRBJ2-7; CDR3 protein: ASRDETYEQY
V gene: TRBV6-1; J gene: TRBJ2-1; CDR3 protein: ASRLHPRGEQF
V gene: TRBV27; J gene: TRBJ1-1; CDR3 protein: ASSLHGLNKAF
V gene: TRBV20-1; J gene: TRBJ2-1; CDR3 protein: SAIPTGPYNEQF
V gene: TRBV10-3; J gene: TRBJ2-1; CDR3 protein: AIQRSSGSMEQF
V gene: TRBV5-5; J gene: TRBJ2-1; CDR3 protein: ASSLALAGVEQF
V gene: TRBV12-3/TRBV12-4; J gene: TRBJ2-3; CDR3 protein: ASSRTGGGSDTQY
V gene: TRBV6-1; J gene: TRBJ1-5; CDR3 protein: ASSEKDQSQPQH